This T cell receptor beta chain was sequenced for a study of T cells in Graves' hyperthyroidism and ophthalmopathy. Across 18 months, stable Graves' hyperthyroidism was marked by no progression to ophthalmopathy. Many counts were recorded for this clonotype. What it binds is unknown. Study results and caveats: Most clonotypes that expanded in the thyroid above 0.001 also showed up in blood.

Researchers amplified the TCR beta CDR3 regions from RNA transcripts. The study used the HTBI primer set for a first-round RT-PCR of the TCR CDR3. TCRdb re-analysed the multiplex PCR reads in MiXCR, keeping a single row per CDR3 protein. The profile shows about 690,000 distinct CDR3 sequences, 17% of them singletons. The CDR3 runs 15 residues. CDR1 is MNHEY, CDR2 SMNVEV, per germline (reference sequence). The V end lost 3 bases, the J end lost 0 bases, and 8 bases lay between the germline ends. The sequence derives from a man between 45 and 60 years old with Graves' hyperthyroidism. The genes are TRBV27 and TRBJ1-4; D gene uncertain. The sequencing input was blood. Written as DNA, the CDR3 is TGTGCCAGCAGTTTCGGAGGCGCAACTAATGAAAAACTGTTTTTT. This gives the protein CASSFGGATNEKLFF.